These 26 T cell receptor beta chains were all obtained from the same sample, sequenced in a study of blood T cell repertoires in COVID-19. The method was immunoSEQ multiplex PCR; TCRdb's version includes in-frame clones alone and lacks a portion of them. The table has some 120,000 clones, around 85% seen once. Source material: peripheral blood. These receptors came from a man aged 30-40 years with COVID-19, enrolled during active disease.

CDR3 in amino acids: CASSTRTVSGANVLTF. The CDR3 region has the DNA TGTGCCAGCAGTACCCGGACAGTCTCTGGGGCCAACGTCCTGACTTTC. This chain joins TRBV28 and TRBJ2-6, with D maybe TRBD1 (6 bases). Per the germline V gene, CDR1 is MDHEN and CDR2 is SYDVKM. The CDR3 loop spans 16 amino acids. With 5 bases removed from V and 0 bases from J, the gap between germline ends came to 11 bases.

The chain joins TRBV5-6 to TRBJ2-2; perhaps TRBD1 as D (6 bases). This CDR3 has 15 residues. Germline CDR1 SGHDT, CDR2 YYEEEE. Trimming stripped 2 bases from V and 4 bases from J, with 12 bases between. As DNA, the CDR3 is TGTGCCAGCAGCTTCGGCTGGACAGCCACCGGGGAGCTGTTTTTT. As protein: CASSFGWTATGELFF.

V and J are TRBV14 and TRBJ2-3; 13 bases align to TRBD2. V lost 4 bases to trimming and J lost 1 base; unmatched junction nucleotides: 2. Germline loops: CDR1 SGHDN, CDR2 FVKESK. The CDR3 contains 16 residues. The DNA of the CDR3 is TGTGCCAGCAGCCCTGGACTAGCGGGGGGCACAGATACGCAGTATTTT. It yields the protein CASSPGLAGGTDTQYF.

J is TRBJ1-1 and V is TRBV9, with D tentatively TRBD1 (6 bases). CDR1 and CDR2 (germline): SGDLS, YYNGEE. Trimming pared 4 bases from V and 1 base from J, leaving 17 bases between. This CDR3 comprises 16 residues. CDR3 region: CASSPFVGGQNTEAFF. In nucleotides, the CDR3 is TGTGCCAGCAGCCCCTTTGTGGGGGGGCAGAACACTGAAGCTTTCTTT.

A few counts support this clone. V gene TRBV19 combines with J gene TRBJ2-7, with 7 nucleotides matching TRBD1. The germline V gene has CDR1 LNHDA and CDR2 SQIVND (reference sequence). V trimming: 5 bases; J trimming: 7 bases; junction bases outside the gene matches: 8. CDR3 length: 13 amino acids. This CDR3 is CASSSVGGGEQYF. As DNA, the CDR3 is TGTGCCAGTAGTTCCGTAGGGGGCGGTGAGCAGTACTTC.

This rearrangement joins TRBV2 to TRBJ2-7, with 8 bases fitting TRBD1. The CDR3 contains 12 residues. V trimming: 4 bases; J trimming: 6 bases; junction bases outside the gene matches: 2. The germline V gene has CDR1 SNHLY and CDR2 FYNNEI. CDR3 bases: TGTGCCAGCAGTGCAACAGGGGGCGAGCAGTACTTC. Its protein is CASSATGGEQYF.

This chain uses TRBV30 with TRBJ2-3; unclear D gene. The germline gives CDR1 GTSNPN, CDR2 SVGIG (reference sequence). The CDR3 consists of 12 residues. V lost 8 bases and J lost 8, with 17 bases in between. CDR3 nucleotides: TGTGCCGCACGCGAGGCCACCGTTACGCAGTATTTT. Translation: CAAREATVTQYF.

The chain has TRBV3-1 (or the pseudogene TRBV3-2) and TRBJ2-2, with 8 bases lining up with TRBD2. Per the germline V gene, CDR1 is LGHDT and CDR2 is YNNKEL (reference sequence). This CDR3 comprises 15 residues. Germline trimming cut 4 bases from V and 5 bases from J; bases unmatched to any gene: 6. The DNA for the CDR3 is TGTGCCAGCAGCCCCGGGGTAGCGGGAACCGGGGAGCTGTTTTTT. Translation gives CASSPGVAGTGELFF.

J is TRBJ1-2 and V is TRBV27; 7 positions agree with TRBD1. V lost 6 bases and J lost 11; bases outside the gene matches: 9. CDR3 size: 12 residues. CDR1 is MNHEY, CDR2 SMNVEV, per germline (reference sequence). The CDR3 loop reads CASRRTGTAYTF. The CDR3, as DNA: TGTGCCAGCAGGCGCACCGGGACAGCGTACACCTTC.

This clone was counted only a few times. This CDR3 reads CASSESDRSYSNQPQHF. The CDR3 bases are TGTGCCAGCAGCGAATCGGACAGATCTTATAGCAATCAGCCCCAGCATTTT. V usage is TRBV5-7 and J usage is TRBJ1-5, with TRBD1 as a possible D gene (6 bases). TRBV5-7 is placed among ORFs of uncertain function. The CDR3 extends over 17 amino acids. The ends were cut back, 4 bases at V and 0 bases at J, with 17 bases in the middle.

The rearrangement links TRBV28 to TRBJ2-7; 15 nucleotides align to TRBD2. This CDR3 has 17 residues. Germline V gives CDR1 MDHEN, CDR2 SYDVKM. The J segment lost 4 bases and the V segment lost 2 bases, leaving 6 bases of the junction unmatched. Here the CDR3 DNA reads TGTGCCAGCAGTTTAGGGCACGGACTAGCGGGGGGGTACGAGCAGTACTTC. Protein product: CASSLGHGLAGGYEQYF.

This chain joins TRBV6-2 or TRBV6-3 and TRBJ2-5; TRBD2 aligns across 13 bases. This CDR3 contains 16 residues. Per the germline V gene, CDR1 is MNHEY and CDR2 is SVGEGT. The trim removed 6 bases at V and 5 bases at J, leaving 9 bases unmatched. The CDR3 here is CASSRGLAGVNETQYF. CDR3 sequence (DNA): TGTGCCAGCAGCCGTGGACTAGCGGGAGTGAATGAGACCCAGTACTTC.

The V and J genes are TRBV10-3 and TRBJ1-1; 7 nucleotides agree with TRBD1. This CDR3 region has 14 residues. V trimming: 7 bases; J trimming: 2 bases; junction bases outside the gene matches: 7. CDR1 and CDR2 (germline): ENHRY, SYGVKD. As DNA, the CDR3 is TGTGCCATCAACCACGGGACAGACAACACTGAAGCTTTCTTT. Translation: CAINHGTDNTEAFF.

V and J are TRBV6-4 and TRBJ2-7; 8 nucleotides match TRBD1. Germline assignment: CDR1 MRHNA and CDR2 SNTAGT. With 4 bases clipped from V and 2 bases from J, the junction kept 7 bases outside the gene matches. The CDR3 is made up of 15 amino acids. DNA for the CDR3: TGTGCCAGCAGTGCCGGCAGACAGGGGACCTACGAGCAGTACTTC. Protein product: CASSAGRQGTYEQYF.

The V and J genes are TRBV11-3 and TRBJ2-3; 7 positions agree with TRBD2. The CDR3 runs to 15 residues. The ends lost 2 bases at V and 0 bases at J; junction bases unmatched: 2. Germline V gene sequence: CDR1 SGHNT, CDR2 YENEEA. The CDR3 DNA is TGTGCCAGCAGCTTAAGCGGGGCCAGCACAGATACGCAGTATTTT. This codes for CASSLSGASTDTQYF.

The chain carries TRBV19 and TRBJ2-5; a weak D match, TRBD1 (6 bases). CDR3 length: 14 residues. Deletions cut 3 bases from V and 0 bases from J, with 8 bases between. Germline values: CDR1 LNHDA, CDR2 SQIVND (reference sequence). In DNA, the CDR3 is TGTGCCAGTAGTATTAGGGGGTACCAAGAGACCCAGTACTTC. Protein sequence: CASSIRGYQETQYF.

This chain connects TRBV6-5 to TRBJ1-1; 7 bases agree with TRBD1. The CDR3 is 13 amino acids. The V and J ends lost 8 bases and 1 base, in that order; junction bases with no gene match: 4. Germline V gives CDR1 MNHEY, CDR2 SVGAGI. The CDR3 DNA is TGTGCCAGCCAGGGACAGCAGAACACTGAAGCTTTCTTT. It specifies CASQGQQNTEAFF.

The chain has TRBV28 and TRBJ1-5; 11 nucleotides agree with TRBD1. The V and J ends lost 6 bases and 6 bases, in that order; junction bases with no gene match: 13. The CDR3 runs to 17 residues. Germline V gene sequence: CDR1 MDHEN, CDR2 SYDVKM. Written as DNA, the CDR3 is TGTGCCAGCAGCTCGGGACAGGGGGGAGATTCAAGTCAGCCCCAGCATTTT. This encodes CASSSGQGGDSSQPQHF.

This chain joins TRBV27 and TRBJ2-7, with 9 nucleotides matching TRBD1. Germline CDR1 reads MNHEY; CDR2 reads SMNVEV (reference sequence). Trimming cost V 5 bases and J 0 bases; bases outside gene matches: 11. The CDR3 sequence is 17 residues long. The CDR3 sequence: CASSRASGTGISYEQYF. The CDR3 region has the DNA TGTGCCAGCAGTAGAGCCTCCGGGACAGGGATCTCCTACGAGCAGTACTTC.

The V call is TRBV13, the J call TRBJ2-1; TRBD2 agrees at 9 bases. Germline V gives CDR1 PRHDT, CDR2 FYEKMQ (reference sequence). This CDR3 has 15 residues. V lost 3 bases, J lost 7 bases, and 7 bases stayed unmatched. CDR3 loop: CASSFLAGKYNEQFF. The CDR3 DNA sequence: TGTGCCAGCAGCTTTCTAGCGGGAAAATATAATGAGCAGTTCTTC.

This rearrangement joins TRBV5-1 to TRBJ2-5; 7 bases line up with TRBD1. The junction had 10 bases not matched to a gene; V was cut back by 0 bases and J by 5 bases. Germline loops: CDR1 SGHRS, CDR2 YFSETQ. The CDR3 runs to 16 residues. The CDR3 DNA reads as TGCGCCAGCAGCTTGGCCATAGGGGGCGGAAAGGAGACCCAGTACTTC. It specifies CASSLAIGGGKETQYF.

Details on this clone: The junction shows a germline mismatch at one end, possibly a read error. This chain uses TRBV7-7 with TRBJ2-7, with TRBD1 matching over 11 bases. CDR1 and CDR2 (germline): SSHAT, FNYEAQ (reference sequence). This CDR3 has 14 residues. The CDR3 protein is CASSLGTGGNEQYF. Here the CDR3 DNA reads TGTGCTAGCAGCTTAGGGACAGGGGGGAACGAGCAGTACTTC. The full variable domain, in which reference TRBV7-7 and TRBJ2-7 provide the parts outside the CDR3, is GAGVSQSPRYKVTKRGQDVTLRCDPISSHATLYWYQQALGQGPEFLTYFNYEAQPDKSGLPSDRFSAERPEGSISTLTIQRTEQRDSAMYRCASSLGTGGNEQYFGPGTRLTVT.

The chain uses TRBV28 and TRBJ1-5; D is unresolved. Germline lookup yields CDR1 MDHEN and CDR2 SYDVKM. Between the trimmed V and J ends, which lost 3 bases and 0 bases, there was a span of 6 bases. This CDR3 contains 14 residues. The DNA of the CDR3 is TGTGCCAGCAGTTTCGGGGTTAGCAATCAGCCCCAGCATTTT. Its translation is CASSFGVSNQPQHF.

The chain uses TRBV5-1 and TRBJ1-6; D not resolved. Germline V lookup: CDR1 SGHRS, CDR2 YFSETQ. The CDR3 spans 14 residues. Trimming took off 4 bases at V and 8 bases at J, with 13 bases between the two ends. The DNA of the CDR3 is TGCGCCAGCAGCCTACGGAGGCGAGATTCACCCCTCCACTTT. This gives the protein CASSLRRRDSPLHF.

The rearrangement uses TRBV28 and TRBJ1-2; 7 bases agree with TRBD1. The V segment lost 3 bases and the J segment 4 bases; nucleotides outside the gene matches: 8. Germline CDR1 reads MDHEN; CDR2 reads SYDVKM. CDR3 size: 15 residues. The DNA for the CDR3 is TGTGCCAGCAGTTTCTGGCGGCAGGGGGGCTATGGCTACACCTTC. Translated, it gives CASSFWRQGGYGYTF.

The chain couples TRBV30 to TRBJ1-3; 11 bases agree with TRBD1. Germline CDR1 and CDR2: GTSNPN and SVGIG (reference sequence). V shed 2 bases and J 4 bases; nucleotides not matched to a gene: 7. The CDR3 is 16 residues long. CDR3 loop: CAWSRGGQGEGNTIYF. CDR3 nucleotides: TGTGCCTGGAGTAGGGGGGGACAGGGGGAAGGAAACACCATATATTTT.